The 2 T cell receptor beta chains given below trace back to one sample, sequenced in a study of CD8 T cells in Susac syndrome. Random-hexamer reverse transcription was applied to about 0.5 to 1 ug RNA. Each CDR3 protein is one row after TCRdb ran MiXCR on the immunoSEQ multiplex PCR reads. The profile shows about 180,000 distinct CDR3 sequences, approximately 96% of them singletons. Sequencing was performed on CD8+ T cells from PBMCs. All receptors derive from a human donor with multiple sclerosis.

The chain links TRBV29-1 to TRBJ1-2; D is undetermined. Germline V gene sequence: CDR1 SQVTM, CDR2 ANQGSEA. The ends were cut back, 0 bases at V and 3 bases at J, with 11 bases in the middle. This CDR3 is 14 amino acids long. In nucleotides, the CDR3 is TGCAGCGTTGAAGATCGGGGAAGAGACTATGGCTACACCTTC. Translation: CSVEDRGRDYGYTF.

J is TRBJ1-1 and V is TRBV2, with D tentatively TRBD1 (5 bases). V was shortened by 3 bases and J by 4 bases, with 9 bases between the two germline ends. The CDR3 runs 13 residues. The germline V gene encodes CDR1 SNHLY and CDR2 FYNNEI. CDR3 region: CASSDTGPTEAFF. CDR3 coding DNA: TGTGCCAGCAGTGATACAGGACCCACTGAAGCTTTCTTT.